Given below is one T cell receptor beta chain in context. Antigen unknown. In the same sample, other DNA sequences code for this CDR3. The protocol was immunoSEQ multiplex PCR, while the TCRdb copy is restricted to in-frame clones and leaves out a portion. This sample carries more than 95,000 clones, 88% of them seen once, and the ten largest clones take roughly 20%. The sample is drawn from a study of T cell responses to AZD1222 COVID-19 vaccine. Findings and limits, study-wide: Increases in Spike-specific TCR breadth and depth were seen after two AZD1222 doses. Mapped onto spike, vaccine-associated CD4 TCRs spanned it and were dominant at 160-218 and 743-854. Females outnumbered males among donors, who were mostly white British; clonal diversity was possibly underestimated.

The CDR3 consists of 12 residues. CDR1 and CDR2 from the germline V gene are SGHRS and YFSETQ. Trimming took off 0 bases at V and 4 bases at J, with 3 bases between the two ends. This clonotype was sampled from an adult in good health. The sequenced sample was peripheral blood, obtained on day 0 of AZD1222 vaccination. This chain uses TRBV5-1 with TRBJ2-3, with no clear D. This CDR3 is CASSLEADTQYF. As DNA, the CDR3 is TGCGCCAGCAGCTTGGAGGCAGATACGCAGTATTTT.